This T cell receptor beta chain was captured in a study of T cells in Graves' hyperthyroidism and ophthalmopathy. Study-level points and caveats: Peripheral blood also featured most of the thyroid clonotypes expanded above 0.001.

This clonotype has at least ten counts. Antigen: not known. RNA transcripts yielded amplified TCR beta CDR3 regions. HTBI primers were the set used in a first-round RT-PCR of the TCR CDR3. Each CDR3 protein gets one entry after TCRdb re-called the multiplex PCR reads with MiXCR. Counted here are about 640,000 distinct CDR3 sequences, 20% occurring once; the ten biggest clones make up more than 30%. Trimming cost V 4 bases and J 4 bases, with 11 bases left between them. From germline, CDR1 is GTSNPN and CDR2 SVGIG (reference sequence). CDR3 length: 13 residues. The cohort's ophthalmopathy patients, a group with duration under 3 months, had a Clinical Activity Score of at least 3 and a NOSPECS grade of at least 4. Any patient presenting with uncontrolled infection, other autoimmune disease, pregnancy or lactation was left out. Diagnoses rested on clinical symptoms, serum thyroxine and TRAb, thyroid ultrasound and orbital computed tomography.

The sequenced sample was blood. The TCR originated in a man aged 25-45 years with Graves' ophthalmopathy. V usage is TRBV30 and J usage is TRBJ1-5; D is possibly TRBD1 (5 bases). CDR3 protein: CAWNLGQNQPQHF. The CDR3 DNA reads TGTGCCTGGAATTTGGGGCAAAATCAGCCCCAGCATTTT.